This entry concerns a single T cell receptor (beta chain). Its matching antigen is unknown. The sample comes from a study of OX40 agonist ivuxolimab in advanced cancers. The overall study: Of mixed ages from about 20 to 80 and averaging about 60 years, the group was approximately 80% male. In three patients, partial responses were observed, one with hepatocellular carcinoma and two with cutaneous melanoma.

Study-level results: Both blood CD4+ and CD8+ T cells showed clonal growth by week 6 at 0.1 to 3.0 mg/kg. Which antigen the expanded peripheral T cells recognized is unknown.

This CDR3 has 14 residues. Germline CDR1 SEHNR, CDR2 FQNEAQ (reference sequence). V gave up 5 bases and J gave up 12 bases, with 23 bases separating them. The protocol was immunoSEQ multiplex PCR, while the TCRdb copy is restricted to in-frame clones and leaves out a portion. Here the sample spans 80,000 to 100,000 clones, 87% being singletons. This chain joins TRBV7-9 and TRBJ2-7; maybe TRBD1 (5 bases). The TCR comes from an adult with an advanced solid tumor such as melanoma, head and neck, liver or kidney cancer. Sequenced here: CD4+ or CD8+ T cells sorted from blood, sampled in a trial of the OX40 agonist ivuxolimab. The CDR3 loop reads CASSGPPTDLEWYF. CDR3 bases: TGTGCCAGCAGCGGACCGCCGACAGACCTGGAATGGTACTTC.